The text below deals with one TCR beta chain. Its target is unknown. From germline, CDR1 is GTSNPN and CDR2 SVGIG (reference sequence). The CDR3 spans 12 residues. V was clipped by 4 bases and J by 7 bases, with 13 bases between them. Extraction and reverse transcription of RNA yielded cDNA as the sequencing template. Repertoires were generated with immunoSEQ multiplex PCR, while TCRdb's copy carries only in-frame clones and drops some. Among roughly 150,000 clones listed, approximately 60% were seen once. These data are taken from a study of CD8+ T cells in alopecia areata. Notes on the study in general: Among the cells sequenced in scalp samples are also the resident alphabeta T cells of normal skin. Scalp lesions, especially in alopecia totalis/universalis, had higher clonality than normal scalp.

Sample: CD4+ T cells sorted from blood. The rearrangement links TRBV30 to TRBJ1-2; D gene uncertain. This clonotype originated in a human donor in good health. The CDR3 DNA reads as TGTGCCTGGATCGAGGGCGGGATTGGCTACACCTTC. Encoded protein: CAWIEGGIGYTF.